These 21 T cell receptor beta chains originate from one sample sequenced in a study of blood T cell repertoires in COVID-19. This table comes from immunoSEQ multiplex PCR, and its TCRdb copy is limited to in-frame clones, with some not included. The table lists about 89,000 clones, 75% to 80% of them singletons, with roughly 6% in the top ten. Sequencing was done on a sample of peripheral blood. These receptors came from a man between 70 and 80 years old with COVID-19, enrolled during active disease.

This chain links TRBV7-9 with TRBJ2-2, with a possible D match to TRBD2 (6 bases). The length of the CDR3 is 14 residues. V lost 2 bases, J lost 6 bases, and 10 bases lay in between. CDR1 is SEHNR and CDR2 is FQNEAQ in the germline V gene (reference sequence). The CDR3 spells CASSLSGGPGELFF. The CDR3 coding sequence is TGTGCCAGCAGCTTAAGTGGAGGGCCCGGGGAGCTGTTTTTT.

This sequence joins TRBV7-7 and TRBJ2-2; 10 nucleotides align to TRBD1. In germline, CDR1 is SSHAT, CDR2 FNYEAQ (reference sequence). The CDR3 totals 16 residues. V was clipped by 5 bases and J by 2 bases; unmatched bases: 5. Here the CDR3 reads CASSVGQGFNTGELFF. The CDR3 bases are TGTGCCAGCAGCGTGGGACAGGGGTTTAACACCGGGGAGCTGTTTTTT.

The sample holds many counts of this clone. V and J are TRBV11-3 and TRBJ2-1; D unclear. The CDR3 totals 18 residues. CDR1 and CDR2 (germline): SGHNT, YENEEA. Trimming pared 0 bases from V and 10 bases from J, leaving 25 bases between. The CDR3 DNA sequence: TGTGCCAGCAGCTTAGATAAAATGGGCAGTCATCCGTCCCGGGAGCAGTTCTTC. Its protein is CASSLDKMGSHPSREQFF.

The V and J genes are TRBV28 and TRBJ1-2; D gene unclear. This CDR3 comprises 15 residues. V gave up 5 bases and J gave up 4 bases, with 17 bases separating them. Germline-derived CDR1 and CDR2 are MDHEN and SYDVKM. CDR3 DNA: TGTGCCAGCAGTCCGCCTACCACGGGAGGCTATGGCTACACCTTC. The encoded protein is CASSPPTTGGYGYTF.

The CDR3 nucleotides are TGTGCCAGCAGTTACTTGAGCGGGGGGGCTTTGGAGCAGTTCTTC. Residues: CASSYLSGGALEQFF. The chain has TRBV6-2 or TRBV6-3 and TRBJ2-1; 10 bases line up with TRBD2. This CDR3 comprises 15 residues. V lost 1 base to trimming and J lost 10 bases; unmatched junction nucleotides: 7. Germline V lookup: CDR1 MNHEY, CDR2 SVGEGT.

This chain joins TRBV10-3 and TRBJ1-3, with TRBD1 matching over 8 bases. Looked up from germline, CDR1 is ENHRY and CDR2 is SYGVKD. The CDR3 contains 19 residues. V lost 6 bases and J lost 0; bases outside the gene matches: 16. The CDR3 spells CAISDWGRGHASSGNTIYF. The CDR3 DNA follows: TGTGCCATCAGCGACTGGGGCAGGGGGCATGCCAGCTCTGGAAACACCATATATTTT.

V gene TRBV13 combines with J gene TRBJ2-2; 13 bases align to TRBD2. Trimming cost V 9 bases and J 4 bases; bases outside gene matches: 2. The CDR3 loop spans 14 amino acids. Germline V lookup: CDR1 PRHDT, CDR2 FYEKMQ (reference sequence). The CDR3 here is CASRTSGSTGELFF. CDR3 nucleotides: TGTGCCAGTAGGACTAGCGGGAGCACCGGGGAGCTGTTTTTT.

J is TRBJ1-1 and V is TRBV3-1 (or the pseudogene TRBV3-2); unclear D gene. The germline V and J ends were trimmed by 7 bases and 0 bases, with 12 bases remaining between them. Germline V CDR1 and CDR2: LGHDT, YNNKEL (reference sequence). This CDR3 region has 14 residues. In nucleotides, the CDR3 is TGTGCCAGCACCGCCATGAACTTGAACACTGAAGCTTTCTTT. Translation: CASTAMNLNTEAFF.

This chain joins TRBV9 and TRBJ2-5; 14 bases agree with TRBD2. V shed 4 bases, J shed 1 base, and the junction held 18 bases outside the gene matches. Germline CDR1 and CDR2: SGDLS and YYNGEE. The CDR3 covers 21 residues. The CDR3 sequence is CASSSRVSGTSGGRFQETQYF. CDR3 in DNA: TGTGCCAGCAGCTCCCGGGTTTCCGGGACTAGCGGGGGCCGGTTCCAAGAGACCCAGTACTTC.

The V call is TRBV7-2, the J call TRBJ1-2, with TRBD1 matching 8 bases. The CDR3 has 14 residues. V lost 6 bases, J lost 6 bases, and 9 bases stayed unmatched. Germline lookup yields CDR1 SGHTA and CDR2 FQGNSA. The CDR3 sequence: CASRTTGGIHGYTF. CDR3 nucleotides: TGTGCCAGCAGAACTACAGGGGGTATTCATGGCTACACCTTC. The entire variable domain, with the rest obtained from reference TRBV7-2 and TRBJ1-2, is as follows: GAGVSQSPSNKVTEKGKDVELRCDPISGHTALYWYRQSLGQGLEFLIYFQGNSAPDKSGLPSDRFSAERTGGSVSTLTIQRTQQEDSAVYLCASRTTGGIHGYTFGSGTRLTVV.

This clone was seen just once. The V call is TRBV9, the J call TRBJ2-5; 7 positions match TRBD2. The CDR3 sequence is 17 residues long. Germline V gene data show CDR1 as SGDLS and CDR2 as YYNGEE. The junction had 13 bases not matched to a gene; V was cut back by 0 bases and J by 5 bases. CDR3 amino acids: CASSVADGRGYPETQYF. The CDR3 nucleotides are TGTGCCAGCAGCGTAGCTGACGGGCGGGGGTATCCGGAGACCCAGTACTTC.

CDR3 sequence: CASSSVYEQYF. CDR3 DNA sequence: TGTGCCAGCAGCAGCGTCTACGAGCAGTACTTC. The chain is built from TRBV6-2 or TRBV6-3 and TRBJ2-7; unclear D gene. V was trimmed by 6 bases and J by 3 bases, leaving 6 bases between them. Germline values: CDR1 MNHEY, CDR2 SVGEGT. The CDR3 has 11 residues.

This chain connects TRBV16 to TRBJ1-2; 8 positions agree with TRBD1. The V gene's germline CDR1 is KGHSY and CDR2 FQNENV. This CDR3 is built from 14 residues. V shed 2 bases and J 4 bases; nucleotides not matched to a gene: 3. CDR3 sequence: CASSQQQGGYGYTF. The DNA of the CDR3 is TGTGCCAGCAGCCAACAACAGGGGGGCTATGGCTACACCTTC.

The gene calls are TRBV27 and TRBJ2-7; 9 nucleotides line up with TRBD1. V shed 6 bases, J shed 1 base, and the junction held 4 bases outside the gene matches. This CDR3 has 14 residues. The V gene's germline CDR1 is MNHEY and CDR2 SMNVEV (reference sequence). Here the CDR3 DNA reads TGTGCCAGCAGAAGGGGACAGGGTTCCTACGAGCAGTACTTC. This gives the protein CASRRGQGSYEQYF.

On this clone itself: It may be a read error: a sequence one base away is much more abundant. At the DNA level, this CDR3 is encoded by other sequences in the same sample as well. This chain connects TRBV24-1 to TRBJ2-7; no firm D call. CDR1 and CDR2 (germline): KGHDR, SFDVKD. The CDR3 has 14 residues. The CDR3 DNA is TGTGCCACTAGTGATTTGAACTATCTCTACGAGCAGTACTTC. It codes for CATSDLNYLYEQYF.

This clone was observed a single time. The V and J genes are TRBV25-1 and TRBJ2-7, with D possibly matching TRBD1 (5 bases). Germline CDR1 MGHDK, CDR2 SYGVNS. V lost 6 bases to trimming and J lost 0 bases, with 18 bases between them. The CDR3 extends over 16 amino acids. The CDR3 sequence is CASSDEKRQSSYEQYF. The CDR3 region has the DNA TGTGCCAGCAGCGACGAGAAAAGACAGAGCTCCTACGAGCAGTACTTC.

V and J are TRBV7-6 and TRBJ2-2; D call uncertain. Germline values: CDR1 SGHVS, CDR2 FNYEAQ. The CDR3 spans 16 residues. V lost 4 bases and J 6 bases, leaving 18 bases between the germline ends. CDR3 protein: CASSSRPSQNAGELFF. The CDR3, as DNA: TGTGCCAGCAGCTCTAGGCCCTCCCAGAATGCCGGGGAGCTGTTTTTT.

The V gene is TRBV18, the J gene TRBJ1-1; D gene uncertain. Germline V gene data show CDR1 as KGHSH and CDR2 as LQKENI. The V and J ends lost 2 bases and 3 bases respectively, with 7 bases between them. The CDR3 covers 13 residues. CDR3 in amino acids: CASSPRRDTEAFF. CDR3 in DNA: TGTGCCAGCTCACCAAGGAGGGACACTGAAGCTTTCTTT.

V gene TRBV4-1 combines with J gene TRBJ1-3; D is perhaps TRBD1 (6 bases). Trimming removed 0 bases from V and 4 bases from J, with 10 bases in between. Germline-derived CDR1 and CDR2 are MGHRA and YSYEKL. The CDR3 sequence is 15 residues long. CDR3 in DNA: TGCGCCAGCAGCCAAGAGCAGGGGATGGGAAACACCATATATTTT. Translating it yields CASSQEQGMGNTIYF.

The chain combines TRBV5-1 with TRBJ1-6, with a possible D match to TRBD1 (6 bases). V was cut by 2 bases and J by 3 bases, with 12 bases left in between. Germline CDR1 reads SGHRS; CDR2 reads YFSETQ. This CDR3 spans 16 amino acids. The CDR3 DNA sequence: TGCGCCAGCAGCTTCACAGGGATCCGCTATAATTCACCCCTCCACTTT. It yields the protein CASSFTGIRYNSPLHF.

The rearrangement uses TRBV28 and TRBJ1-5; D remains unclear. This CDR3 region has 14 residues. The V end was cut by 4 bases, the J end by 0 bases, with 7 bases between. Germline lookup yields CDR1 MDHEN and CDR2 SYDVKM. The DNA for the CDR3 is TGTGCCAGCAGTTCCCCAGTTAGCAATCAGCCCCAGCATTTT. This sequence encodes CASSSPVSNQPQHF.